The TCR beta chain described here comes from a study of T and B cells in COVID-19 patients (dated by TCRdb to about 2020). As for the study more broadly: Using TRB and IGH repertoire sequencing of peripheral blood, the study characterized adaptive immunity in COVID-19 patients who had active infection or had recovered. The recovered cohort included over 15 patients who contributed about 21 samples, and most of those patients had mild to moderate COVID-19 that was managed on an outpatient basis. Median age was nearly 35 years in the recovered cohort versus 67 years in the active-infection cohort. Critical illness requiring mechanical ventilation or ECMO was present in about 60% of the roughly 20 patients in the active-infection cohort. Comorbidities linked to unfavorable COVID-19 outcome were present in about 90% of the 20 patients in the active-infection cohort. Over 8 million TCR sequences were analysed from a TCR and BCR sequence repository that comprised around 40 patients and around 70 time points. Because samples were available both during active disease and after recovery, two patients were counted in both the recovered and the active cohorts. Repertoire analyses used an age-matched reference group of around 41 healthy donors who were negative for COVID-19 antibodies as the comparison. As many as 9 follow-up blood samples were collected from each patient, and in some individuals these samples spanned different disease stages. Overall study results and their limits: Specific T cell subsets (CD4+/Treg/CD8+) and sorted SARS-CoV-2-responsive or tetramer+ T cells had not yet been sequenced, and the corresponding sequencing experiments were ongoing. TRB repertoires were found to be highly clonal in active COVID-19, whereas diversity and richness at recovery were found to rise above healthy donor levels. The cohort was judged too small for assessing how HLA contributes to COVID-19 susceptibility or severity. The recovered cohort had roughly 2,300 exclusive TCR clusters, including some 30 low-pGen clusters. In patients with COVID-19, the usage of TRBV/TRBJ genes was reported to be strongly skewed. Blood samples obtained from mildly ill patients during symptoms, as well as early samples obtained from severe cases, were available only in scarce numbers. It was stated that prospective validation of the reported TCR clusters was required before the clusters could be put to clinical use.

Sequencing was performed on an Illumina MiSeq. Multiplex PCR with BIOMED2 TRB-A/B primer pools was used to amplify the TRB rearrangements. Two consecutive PCRs added Illumina-compatible adapters and 7-nucleotide sample barcodes to the amplicons. Phusion HS II polymerase was used for all library PCRs. Amplicons were purified from gel with the NucleoSpin Gel and PCR Clean-up kit, quantified on Qubit, and pooled at approximately 4.1 nM. Amplicon pool quality was checked on an Agilent 2100 Bioanalyzer before Illumina next-generation sequencing. In the authors' own workflow: TRB rearrangements were annotated with MiXCR 3.0.8 using the default MiXCR reference library. Non-productive reads and sequences with fewer than 2 reads were excluded, and each unique CDR3 nucleotide sequence counted as one clone. Clonality, diversity, richness and V-J gene usage were calculated in R 3.5.1. TCR clustering by CDR3 similarity used GLIPH2, with generation probabilities calculated by OLGA. Only GLIPH2 clusters containing at least four unique TCR clonotypes present in at least three individuals were kept. Starting from the raw public reads, TCRdb applied fastp trimming at Q25, assembled clones with MiXCR and retained in-frame beta chains. Identical CDR3 protein sequences are pooled into one entry, listed with their most common genes and DNA. TCRdb, not the original authors, processed these V and J calls. Counted in this sample were fewer than 15,000 distinct CDR3 sequences; under 35% of them appeared once. The ten largest clones take up around 27% of the sample.

TRB repertoires were amplified from 250-500 ng of genomic DNA extracted from blood. Comment on this clonotype: There is no known antigen for this receptor. A read error may be the cause here, since a much bigger clone is one base away.

Including cysteine and phenylalanine, the CDR3 has 14 amino acids. Only CDR3 DNA remains: 42 bases, in frame from the first base. CDR1 MNHEY and CDR2 SVGEGT were looked up in the germline V gene. Sample: blood. Rearrangement joined TRBV6-2 or TRBV6-3 to TRBJ2-1; the D gene is possibly TRBD2, with 6 bases matching. This clonotype was obtained from a human donor who had recovered from COVID-19. CDR3 region: CASCYSMASDEQFF. The nucleotides are TGTGCCAGCTGTTACTCGATGGCTAGCGATGAGCAGTTCTTC.